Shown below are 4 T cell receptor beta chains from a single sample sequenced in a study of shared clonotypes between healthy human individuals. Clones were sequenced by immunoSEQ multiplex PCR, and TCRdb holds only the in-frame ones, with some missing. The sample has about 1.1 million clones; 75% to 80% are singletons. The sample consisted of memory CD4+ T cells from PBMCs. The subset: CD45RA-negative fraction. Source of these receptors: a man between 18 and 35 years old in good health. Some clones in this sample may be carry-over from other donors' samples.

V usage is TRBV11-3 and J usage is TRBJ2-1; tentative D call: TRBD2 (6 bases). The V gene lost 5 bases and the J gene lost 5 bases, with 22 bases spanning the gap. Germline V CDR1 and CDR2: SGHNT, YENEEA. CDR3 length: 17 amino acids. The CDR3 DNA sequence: TGTGCCAGCAGCCCCCGGAGGGGCAGTTGGGGCCACAATGAGCAGTTCTTC. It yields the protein CASSPRRGSWGHNEQFF.

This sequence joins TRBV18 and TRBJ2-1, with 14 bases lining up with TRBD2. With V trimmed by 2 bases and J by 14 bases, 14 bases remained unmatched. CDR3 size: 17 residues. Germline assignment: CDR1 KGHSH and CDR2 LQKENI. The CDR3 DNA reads TGTGCCAGCTCACCAATGGCCGAGCCGACTAGCGGGAGGGACGAGTTCTTC. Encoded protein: CASSPMAEPTSGRDEFF. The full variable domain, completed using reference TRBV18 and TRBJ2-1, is NAGVMQNPRHLVRRRGQEARLRCSPMKGHSHVYWYRQLPEEGLKFMVYLQKENIIDESGMPKERFSAEFPKEGPSILRIQQVVRGDSAAYFCASSPMAEPTSGRDEFFGPGTRLTVL.

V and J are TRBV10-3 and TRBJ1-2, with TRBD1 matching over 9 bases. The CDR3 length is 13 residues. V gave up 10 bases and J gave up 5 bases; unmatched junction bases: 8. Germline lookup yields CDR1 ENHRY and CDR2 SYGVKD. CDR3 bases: TGTGCCACTCGGACAGGGGTTACTTATGGCTACACCTTC. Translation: CATRTGVTYGYTF.

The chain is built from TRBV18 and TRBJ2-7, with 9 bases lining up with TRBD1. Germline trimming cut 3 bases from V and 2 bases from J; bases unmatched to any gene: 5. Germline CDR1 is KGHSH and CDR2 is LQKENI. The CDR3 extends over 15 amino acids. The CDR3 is CASSPSGTGTYEQYF. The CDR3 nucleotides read TGTGCCAGCTCACCGTCCGGGACAGGGACCTACGAGCAGTACTTC.